The clone carrying this T cell receptor (beta chain) was seen many times. Its antigen is unidentified. The CDR3 contains 13 residues. Germline values: CDR1 SGHVS, CDR2 FQNEAQ. V gave up 11 bases and J gave up 2 bases, with 12 bases separating them. The data originate from a study of T cells in Graves' hyperthyroidism and ophthalmopathy. General study results and limits: Blood also showed most of the thyroid clonotypes that were expanded above 0.001.

RNA transcripts gave rise to amplified TCR beta CDR3 regions. HTBI primers were the set used in a first-round RT-PCR of the TCR CDR3. TCRdb processed the multiplex PCR reads anew with MiXCR; each CDR3 protein has one entry. This sample has 500,000 to 700,000 distinct CDR3 sequences, with roughly a sixth found just once. PBMCs came from less than 11 ml fresh peripheral blood. The rearrangement links TRBV7-8 to TRBJ1-4; D is possibly TRBD1 (6 bases). The specimen was blood. This receptor was identified in a woman under 30 with Graves' hyperthyroidism. The CDR3 here is CACARGTNEKLFF. DNA for the CDR3: TGTGCCTGCGCTAGGGGGACTAATGAAAAACTGTTTTTT.